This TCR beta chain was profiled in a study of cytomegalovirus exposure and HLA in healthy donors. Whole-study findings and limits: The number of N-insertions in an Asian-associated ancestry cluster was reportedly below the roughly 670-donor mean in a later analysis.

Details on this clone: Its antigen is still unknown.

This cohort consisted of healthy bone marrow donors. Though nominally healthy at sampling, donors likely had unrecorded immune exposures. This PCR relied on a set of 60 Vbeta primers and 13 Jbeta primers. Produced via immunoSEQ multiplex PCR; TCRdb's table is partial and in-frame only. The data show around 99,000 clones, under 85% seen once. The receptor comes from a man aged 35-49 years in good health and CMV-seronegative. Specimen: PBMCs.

In DNA form, the CDR3 reads TGTGCCAGCAGCTTGGCGGAGGCCCCCTACGAGCAGTACTTC. It encodes CASSLAEAPYEQYF. V usage is TRBV5-4 and J usage is TRBJ2-7, with D possibly TRBD2 on 5 matching bases. Per germline, CDR1 SGHNT and CDR2 YYREEE (reference sequence). V was shortened by 0 bases and J by 2 bases, with 9 bases between the two germline ends. The CDR3 totals 14 residues.